The T cell receptor (beta chain) under discussion was sequenced for a study of T cells after yellow fever vaccination. Study-level results: The presence of abundant clonotypes contaminating from the bulk population was possible in FACS-sorted repertoires. The study found a weaker secondary response that peaked faster, day 5 versus 15. Subsequent to the booster, the majority of primary-vaccination clones reappeared (under 98% CD4, 88% CD8).

A process of 5'RACE template switching, which added a universal primer site and UMIs, was used to make TCR cDNA. Each CDR3 protein gets one entry after TCRdb re-called the 5' RACE reads with MiXCR. Of around 610,000 distinct CDR3 sequences detected, less than 15% appear once; the ten largest clones hold roughly 13%. The junction had 12 bases not matched to a gene; V was cut back by 3 bases and J by 2 bases. The CDR3 runs to 18 residues. Germline lookup yields CDR1 DFQATT and CDR2 SNEGSKA (reference sequence). For this clonotype: Its antigen is as yet unknown.

The chain couples TRBV20-1 to TRBJ1-5, with TRBD1 identical over 11 bases. The origin of this receptor is a man aged 25-40 years who received the YFV17D yellow fever vaccine. The specimen was PBMCs, collected on the day of the yellow fever booster vaccination. For the CDR3, the DNA is TGCAGTGCTAGTGGGGGGACAGGGGGACACGTGGGCAATCAGCCCCAGCATTTT. This encodes CSASGGTGGHVGNQPQHF.